This entry lists 9 T cell receptor beta chains sequenced from one sample in a study of cytomegalovirus exposure and HLA in healthy donors. 13 Jbeta primers and 60 Vbeta primers were used for the PCR. Produced via immunoSEQ multiplex PCR; TCRdb's table is partial and in-frame only. The sample includes some 150,000 clones, 60% to 85% seen only once; the top ten take 1.1% to 1.5%. Sample: PBMCs. The source of these receptors is a woman aged 40 to 55 in good health and CMV-seronegative.

This chain links TRBV4-3 with TRBJ2-1, with 8 bases that match TRBD1. V dropped 4 bases and J dropped 3; count of bases not matched to a gene: 2. From germline, CDR1 is LGHNA and CDR2 YSLEER. CDR3 size: 14 residues. The chain's CDR3 is CASSPGQDYNEQFF. In DNA, the CDR3 is TGCGCCAGCAGCCCGGGACAGGACTACAATGAGCAGTTCTTC.

Here the CDR3 reads CASSFEQTYEQYF. CDR3 DNA: TGCGCCAGCAGCTTCGAACAGACCTACGAGCAGTACTTC. V is TRBV5-1 and J is TRBJ2-5; D is unclear. The J call is uncertain, as TRBJ2-7 better fits the DNA end. This CDR3 contains 13 residues. Germline CDR1 reads SGHRS; CDR2 reads YFSETQ.

This chain joins TRBV5-6 and TRBJ2-1; weak D call: TRBD2 (5 bases). Trimming removed 3 bases at V and 6 bases at J, with 10 bases between. This CDR3 spans 13 amino acids. From germline, CDR1 is SGHDT and CDR2 YYEEEE. The CDR3 bases are TGTGCCAGCAGCTGGAGCGGCCTCAATGAGCAGTTCTTC. Encoded protein: CASSWSGLNEQFF.

The V gene is TRBV6-1, the J gene TRBJ2-1; TRBD2 aligns across 10 bases. The CDR3 is made up of 15 amino acids. Germline lookup yields CDR1 MNHNS and CDR2 SASEGT. Losses at the gene ends were 11 bases for V and 4 bases for J; bases not matched to a gene: 11. The CDR3 DNA is TGTGCCTCTTCAAGCGGGGGGGCGGGTTACAATGAGCAGTTCTTC. Translated: CASSSGGAGYNEQFF.

J is TRBJ1-5 and V is TRBV6-5; 8 positions match TRBD1. This CDR3 has 15 amino acids. Trimming at V came to 5 bases and at J to 3 bases, leaving 6 bases not matched to a gene. Germline CDR1 and CDR2: MNHEY and SVGAGI. The CDR3 loop reads CASSTQGAVNQPQHF. DNA of the CDR3: TGTGCCAGCAGTACCCAGGGGGCGGTCAATCAGCCCCAGCATTTT.

This clone appeared a single time. V usage is TRBV11-2 and J usage is TRBJ2-2, with D perhaps TRBD1 (5 bases). Germline lookup yields CDR1 SGHAT and CDR2 FQNNGV. The CDR3 runs to 15 residues. With 10 bases removed from V and 0 bases from J, the gap between germline ends came to 15 bases. The CDR3 coding sequence is TGTGCCACCCGGACGGTCAGGGCGAACACCGGGGAGCTGTTTTTT. Translation gives CATRTVRANTGELFF.

This chain connects TRBV15 to TRBJ1-1; D not resolved. CDR3 length equals 12 residues. From germline, CDR1 is LNHNV and CDR2 YYDKDF (reference sequence). V was trimmed by 0 bases and J by 13 bases, leaving 12 bases between them. The chain's CDR3 is CATSRDQRAGFF. The CDR3 bases are TGTGCCACCAGCAGAGATCAACGGGCGGGTTTCTTT. Looking up the rest from reference TRBV15 and TRBJ1-1 gives the full variable domain: DAMVIQNPRYQVTQFGKPVTLSCSQTLNHNVMYWYQQKSSQAPKLLFHYYDKDFNNEADTPDNFQSRRPNTSFCFLDIRSPGLGDTAMYLCATSRDQRAGFFGQGTRLTVV.

This clone has just a few counts. The V and J genes are TRBV5-6 and TRBJ2-1, with 14 bases identical to TRBD2. The V segment lost 8 bases and the J segment 9 bases; nucleotides outside the gene matches: 7. There are 14 residues in the CDR3. CDR1 SGHDT and CDR2 YYEEEE come from the germline V gene. CDR3 nucleotide sequence: TGTGCCAGTTCCGGGACTAGCGGGGGTACTGAGCAGTTCTTC. It codes for CASSGTSGGTEQFF.

This chain links TRBV7-3 with TRBJ2-5; TRBD1 aligns across 8 bases. Germline values: CDR1 SGHTA, CDR2 FQGTGA. V lost 5 bases and J lost 6; bases outside the gene matches: 5. This CDR3 is 13 amino acids long. In nucleotides, the CDR3 is TGTGCCAGCAGCCCAGGACAGGGTCAGACCCAGTACTTC. This translates into CASSPGQGQTQYF.